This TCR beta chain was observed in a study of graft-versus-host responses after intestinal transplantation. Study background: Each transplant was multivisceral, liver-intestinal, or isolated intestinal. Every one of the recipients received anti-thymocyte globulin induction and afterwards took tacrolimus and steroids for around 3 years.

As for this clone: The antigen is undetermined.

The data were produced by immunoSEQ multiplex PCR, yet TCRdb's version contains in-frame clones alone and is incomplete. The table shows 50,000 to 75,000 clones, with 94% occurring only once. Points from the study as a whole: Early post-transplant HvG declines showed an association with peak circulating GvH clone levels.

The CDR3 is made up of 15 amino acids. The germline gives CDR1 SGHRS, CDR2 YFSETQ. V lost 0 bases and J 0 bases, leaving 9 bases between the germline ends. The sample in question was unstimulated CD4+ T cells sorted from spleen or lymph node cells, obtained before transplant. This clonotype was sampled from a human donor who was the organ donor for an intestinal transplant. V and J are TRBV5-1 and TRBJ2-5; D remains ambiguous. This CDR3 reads CASSLASSYQETQYF. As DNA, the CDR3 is TGCGCCAGCAGCTTGGCCAGCTCCTACCAAGAGACCCAGTACTTC. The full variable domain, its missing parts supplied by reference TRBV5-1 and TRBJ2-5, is KAGVTQTPRYLIKTRGQQVTLSCSPISGHRSVSWYQQTPGQGLQFLFEYFSETQRNKGNFPGRFSGRQFSNSRSEMNVSTLELGDSALYLCASSLASSYQETQYFGPGTRLLVL.